This T cell receptor (beta chain) was identified in a study of somatic mutations in cytotoxic T cells in rheumatoid arthritis. The wider study: Prior to any treatment and right after diagnosis, patient blood (less than 34 ml EDTA) was drawn. Several of the V beta antibody-stained T-cell populations were flow-sorted at nearly 100% purity; V beta1+ cells were among them and were sequenced for TCRB.

The germline V and J ends were trimmed by 2 bases and 0 bases, with 11 bases remaining between them. This CDR3 contains 16 residues. Germline CDR1 reads MNHEY; CDR2 reads SMNVEV (reference sequence). Per the original data handling: There were rare matches between patient CD8+ clones larger than 1% and published virus-specific TCRB sequences. Generated by immunoSEQ multiplex PCR, the TCRdb table keeps only in-frame clones and is missing some. The V and J calls and clone size come from that table; D and trimming were worked out from the DNA. The table lists 17,000 or so clones, 75% to 90% of them singletons.

The gene calls are TRBV27 and TRBJ1-5, with D tentatively TRBD1 (6 bases). Sequencing was done on a sample of CD8+ T cells sorted from blood. The sequence derives from a woman aged 40-49 years with rheumatoid arthritis. The CDR3 DNA follows: TGTGCCAGCAGTTTAACAGGGTTCCCTAGCAATCAGCCCCAGCATTTT. It specifies CASSLTGFPSNQPQHF.